Each of the 21 T cell receptor beta chains below was sequenced from the same sample in a study of human T cells and chemical hapten exposure. TCRdb re-called the RACE reads with MiXCR, one entry per CDR3 protein. The sample has about 84,000 distinct CDR3 sequences, 11% seen once. Regarding time point: patch test 3, about 24 weeks after DPC sensitization. The sample's treatment: therapeutic diphenylcyclopropenone sensitization with weekly scalp DPC. Sequenced here: whole blood, sampled in connection with sensitization to the hapten diphenylcyclopropenone (DPC). The origin of the receptors is a woman aged 50 to 60 with alopecia areata. Some clones in this sample may be carry-over from other donors' samples.

This clonotype was detected ten times or more. The chain is built from TRBV10-3 and TRBJ2-3, with D perhaps TRBD1 (6 bases). The CDR3 consists of 14 residues. Trimming left V 6 bases short and J 0 bases short, with 10 bases between. The germline gives CDR1 ENHRY, CDR2 SYGVKD. The CDR3 region has the DNA TGTGCCATCAGCGAAGGGGGAAGCACAGATACGCAGTATTTT. Translation: CAISEGGSTDTQYF.

This clonotype has a count of ten or more. This sequence joins TRBV3-1 and TRBJ2-1, with 7 nucleotides matching TRBD1. The CDR3 contains 14 residues. Trimming took 6 bases from V and 7 from J; bases not matched to a gene: 9. Germline assignment: CDR1 LGHDT and CDR2 YNNKEL (reference sequence). CDR3 sequence (DNA): TGTGCCAGCAGGCAAACAGGGGTTGGGAATGAGCAGTTCTTC. Amino acid sequence: CASRQTGVGNEQFF.

Note on this clonotype: Possible read error: a much larger clone is one base away. The gene calls are TRBV30 and TRBJ2-1; 7 nucleotides agree with TRBD1. Germline CDR1 GTSNPN, CDR2 SVGIG (reference sequence). There are 14 residues in the CDR3. CDR3 coding DNA: TGTGCCTTAGAAGACAGGGAGTACTACAATCAGCAGTTCTTC. Its translation: CALEDREYYNQQFF.

This clonotype was counted at least ten times. The chain joins TRBV19 to TRBJ2-7; 11 nucleotides agree with TRBD2. CDR3 length equals 15 residues. Trimming cost V 5 bases and J 7 bases; bases outside gene matches: 10. Germline V gene data show CDR1 as LNHDA and CDR2 as SQIVND (reference sequence). The CDR3 DNA reads as TGTGCCAGTAGTTCCCAACTAGCGGGAGTTGGAGAGCAGTACTTC. It codes for CASSSQLAGVGEQYF.

This chain uses TRBV7-2 with TRBJ2-5, with D uncertain. Trimming left V 2 bases short and J 0 bases short, with 7 bases between. The CDR3 contains 14 residues. The germline V gene encodes CDR1 SGHTA and CDR2 FQGNSA. The CDR3 is CASSLTPYQETQYF. DNA of the CDR3: TGTGCCAGCAGCTTAACCCCGTACCAAGAGACCCAGTACTTC.

This clonotype was observed many times. V gene TRBV7-2 combines with J gene TRBJ2-2, with 13 bases aligning to TRBD2. The length of the CDR3 is 18 residues. J gave up 6 bases and V 3 bases, and 10 bases lay outside the gene matches. CDR1 and CDR2 from the germline V gene are SGHTA and FQGNSA. Here the CDR3 DNA reads TGTGCCAGCAGCTTGACCCTACTAGCGGGAGGGGGAGCCGGGGAGCTGTTTTTT. Protein product: CASSLTLLAGGGAGELFF.

The chain employs TRBV12-5 and TRBJ2-1, with D maybe TRBD1 (6 bases). The CDR3 length is 15 residues. Germline-derived CDR1 and CDR2 are LGHNT and FRNRAP. Trimming cost V 6 bases and J 4 bases, with 16 bases left between them. The CDR3 region has the DNA TGTGCTAGTGGGCTCAGAACAGGGTCTTACAATGAGCAGTTCTTC. Translated: CASGLRTGSYNEQFF.

The CDR3 nucleotides are TGTGCCAGCAGCGCCCGAGCGGGGGGGCGCACAGATACGCAGTATTTT. This codes for CASSARAGGRTDTQYF. The chain uses TRBV7-6 and TRBJ2-3, with 10 bases lining up with TRBD2. Trimming cost V 5 bases and J 1 base; bases outside gene matches: 6. This CDR3 comprises 16 residues. The germline V gene has CDR1 SGHVS and CDR2 FNYEAQ.

The chain recombines TRBV4-1 with TRBJ2-5; 9 positions agree with TRBD2. Trimming took 1 base from V and 5 from J; bases not matched to a gene: 5. CDR1 MGHRA and CDR2 YSYEKL come from the germline V gene. The CDR3 sequence is 15 residues long. CDR3 in amino acids: CASSQGRGGTETQYF. CDR3 nucleotides: TGCGCCAGCAGCCAAGGGCGGGGGGGAACGGAGACCCAGTACTTC.

Many counts were recorded for this clonotype. Written as DNA, the CDR3 is TGTGCCAGCAGGAAACAATGGGTCGTTCAGAGCGGAAGCACAGATACGCAGTATTTT. It yields the protein CASRKQWVVQSGSTDTQYF. This sequence joins TRBV28 and TRBJ2-3, with TRBD2 as a possible D gene (5 bases). The CDR3 has 19 amino acids. Germline values: CDR1 MDHEN, CDR2 SYDVKM. V shed 6 bases and J shed 0 bases, with 25 bases lying between them.

V gene TRBV14 combines with J gene TRBJ2-1, with D perhaps being TRBD1 or TRBD2 (5 bases each). In germline, CDR1 is SGHDN, CDR2 FVKESK. This CDR3 has 16 residues. Trimming stripped 2 bases from V and 4 bases from J, with 15 bases between. CDR3 loop: CASSQLAGTAYNEQFF. The CDR3 nucleotides are TGTGCCAGCAGCCAATTGGCCGGGACGGCATACAATGAGCAGTTCTTC. Full variable domain (missing parts from reference TRBV14 and TRBJ2-1): EAGVTQFPSHSVIEKGQTVTLRCDPISGHDNLYWYRRVMGKEIKFLLHFVKESKQDESGMPNNRFLAERTGGTYSTLKVQPAELEDSGVYFCASSQLAGTAYNEQFFGPGTRLTVL.

This clonotype was seen many times. J is TRBJ2-1 and V is TRBV7-3, with 7 bases identical to TRBD2. CDR3 size: 13 residues. The germline CDR1 and CDR2 sequences are SGHTA and FQGTGA. Trimming cost V 2 bases and J 10 bases; bases outside gene matches: 5. CDR3 amino acids: CASSLAGVGEQFF. The CDR3 region has the DNA TGTGCCAGCAGCTTAGCGGGAGTGGGAGAGCAGTTCTTC.

This clonotype was recorded many times. The CDR3 here is CASGSLRGGRGTGELFF. The CDR3 bases are TGTGCTAGTGGTTCGTTAAGGGGCGGGAGAGGGACCGGGGAGCTGTTTTTT. The chain links TRBV12-5 to TRBJ2-2; 7 nucleotides align to TRBD2. After removal of 4 bases from V and 5 bases from J, the junction contained 13 bases not matched to a gene. The germline gives CDR1 LGHNT, CDR2 FRNRAP. The CDR3 is 17 amino acids.

There are many counts of this clonotype. The chain carries TRBV19 and TRBJ2-3; D unclear. This CDR3 is built from 15 residues. V was pared by 3 bases and J by 0 bases, with 10 bases between. Germline CDR1 reads LNHDA; CDR2 reads SQIVND (reference sequence). The CDR3 region has the DNA TGTGCCAGTAGTATCCTGGGATCTAGCACAGATACGCAGTATTTT. This gives the protein CASSILGSSTDTQYF.

This clonotype was recorded many times. The chain has TRBV24-1 and TRBJ2-2; no firm D call. The CDR3 runs 15 residues. Germline V CDR1 and CDR2: KGHDR, SFDVKD. V lost 3 bases, J lost 5 bases, and 12 bases lay in between. The CDR3 loop reads CATSDPTKGTGELFF. CDR3 DNA sequence: TGTGCCACCAGTGATCCCACAAAAGGAACCGGGGAGCTGTTTTTT.

At least ten counts were recorded for this clonotype. The J gene is TRBJ2-5, the V gene TRBV27, with D unclear. The V and J ends lost 5 bases and 5 bases respectively, with 12 bases between them. CDR1 is MNHEY and CDR2 is SMNVEV in the germline V gene (reference sequence). The CDR3 is 13 amino acids. DNA of the CDR3: TGTGCCAGCAGTCTCCGTGAATGGGAGACCCAGTACTTC. Protein sequence: CASSLREWETQYF.

This rearrangement joins TRBV20-1 to TRBJ1-5; no firm D call. The V end lost 5 bases, the J end lost 3 bases, and 17 bases lay between the germline ends. This CDR3 spans 15 amino acids. From germline, CDR1 is DFQATT and CDR2 SNEGSKA (reference sequence). Here the CDR3 reads CSAGRAGDINQPQHF. The CDR3 DNA reads as TGCAGTGCTGGGAGGGCCGGGGATATCAATCAGCCCCAGCATTTT.

The sample holds many counts of this clonotype. The V gene is TRBV4-3, the J gene TRBJ2-7; 9 bases fit TRBD2. Looked up from germline, CDR1 is LGHNA and CDR2 is YSLEER. The CDR3 has 15 residues. Losses at the gene ends were 2 bases for V and 0 bases for J; bases not matched to a gene: 2. CDR3 in DNA: TGCGCCAGCAGCCAACTTAGCGGGAGCTCCTACGAGCAGTACTTC. Protein product: CASSQLSGSSYEQYF.

The chain uses TRBV11-1 and TRBJ1-1; the D is unclear. This CDR3 contains 13 residues. CDR1 and CDR2 (germline): SGHAT, FQDESV (reference sequence). V shed 1 base and J shed 4 bases, with 7 bases lying between them. The CDR3 spells CASSLVGTTEAFF. The CDR3 DNA reads TGTGCCAGCAGCTTAGTAGGAACCACTGAAGCTTTCTTT.

This clonotype was observed at least ten times. The rearrangement uses TRBV21-1 and TRBJ1-1. TRBV21-1 is a documented pseudogene. This CDR3 has 13 residues. This CDR3 reads CASTQRMNTEAFF. The CDR3 DNA sequence: TGTGCCAGCACCCAGCGAATGAACACTGAAGCTTTCTTT.

This clonotype was detected ten times or more. V is TRBV18 and J is TRBJ2-7; 13 bases agree with TRBD2. This CDR3 contains 15 residues. The germline V gene encodes CDR1 KGHSH and CDR2 LQKENI. Unmatched junction bases numbered 1, after V lost 3 bases and J lost 2 bases. The CDR3 DNA reads as TGTGCCAGCTCACCGGGACTAGCGGGGACCTACGAGCAGTACTTC. It yields the protein CASSPGLAGTYEQYF.